This T cell receptor (beta chain) was found in a study of blood T cells in healthy people across ages. Study overall: Template switching retrieved approximately one barcoded beta molecule for each two T cells.

In each sample, at least 6 million PBMCs were isolated. Using a J-beta primer mix together with a sample-barcoded 5' primer, a second PCR was run for roughly 6 to 12 cycles. A template-switch adaptor that had 12 random nucleotides put a tag on each cDNA molecule. One entry per CDR3 protein results from TCRdb running MiXCR on the 5' RACE reads. The sample records about 400,000 distinct CDR3 sequences, approximately 52% being singletons. The sample comprised blood. The TCR sequence derives from a man aged 55-75 years in good health.

In DNA, the CDR3 is TGCAGTGCTAGAGAATTGGGTACTCACACCTTC. It yields the protein CSARELGTHTF. The chain has TRBV20-1 and TRBJ1-2, with unresolved D. Germline CDR1 DFQATT, CDR2 SNEGSKA (reference sequence). The V gene lost 0 bases and the J gene lost 12 bases, with 11 bases spanning the gap. CDR3 length: 11 amino acids.